The rows below give T cell receptor beta chains drawn from one sample of a study of circulating tumor DNA in untreated peripheral T-cell lymphoma. Assay: immunoSEQ multiplex PCR; the TCRdb copy retains only in-frame clones and omits some. The table has approximately 2,500 clones, approximately 78% seen once. The material sequenced was tumor tissue. Source of these receptors: a human donor with peripheral T-cell lymphoma. The CDR3 runs from the conserved cysteine through the conserved F or W. A D gene is named only where the DNA matches it firmly. Clone size is shown for a subset of rows, as once, few, many or a class of expanded clone.

>.|TRBD1|TRBJ2-1|TRBV9|15
CASSDEGQVNNEQFF
TGTGCCAGCAGCGACGAGGGACAGGTGAACAATGAGCAGTTCTTC
>.|TRBD1|TRBJ2-2|TRBV19|14
CASSWTGITGELFF
TGTGCCAGTAGTTGGACAGGGATCACCGGGGAGCTGTTTTTT
>.|TRBD2|TRBJ2-7|TRBV6-8|15
CASSYPMGGTDEQYF
TGTGCCAGCAGTTACCCAATGGGGGGGACGGACGAGCAGTACTTC
>.|.|TRBJ1-1|TRBV6-8|13
CASSWGQNTEAFF
TGTGCCAGCAGTTGGGGTCAGAACACTGAAGCTTTCTTT
>.|.|TRBJ2-3|TRBV28|14
CASSPWRSTDTQYF
TGTGCCAGCAGCCCGTGGCGGAGCACAGATACGCAGTATTTT
>.|TRBD1|TRBJ1-3|TRBV18|14
CASSQDRAGNTIYF
TGTGCCAGCTCTCAGGACAGGGCTGGAAACACCATATATTTT
>.|.|TRBJ1-1|TRBV9|14
CASSVVAMNTEAFF
TGTGCCAGCAGCGTCGTGGCGATGAACACTGAAGCTTTCTTT
>.|TRBD2|TRBJ2-1|TRBV5-1|14
CASSFSGAYNEQFF
TGCGCCAGCAGCTTCAGCGGGGCGTACAATGAGCAGTTCTTC
>.|.|TRBJ1-5|TRBV19|15
CASSRRQDSNQPQHF
TGTGCCAGTAGTCGTAGGCAGGATAGCAATCAGCCCCAGCATTTT
>.|.|TRBJ2-7|TRBV11-3|16
CASSPQPGLGPYEQYF
TGTGCCAGCAGCCCGCAGCCGGGTCTGGGCCCCTACGAGCAGTACTTC
>few|TRBD2|TRBJ2-1|TRBV28|16
CASSFGLAGDYNEQFF
TGTGCCAGCAGTTTTGGACTAGCGGGGGACTACAATGAGCAGTTCTTC
>once|TRBD2|TRBJ2-7|TRBV6-8|16
CASSLQRGGSSYEQYF
TGTGCCAGCAGCCTTCAGCGGGGGGGAAGCTCCTACGAGCAGTACTTC
>once|.|TRBJ2-1|TRBV29-1|15
CSAPYGASSYNEQFF
TGCAGCGCCCCCTACGGGGCCAGCTCCTACAATGAGCAGTTCTTC
>.|.|TRBJ1-1|TRBV6-1|15
CASSEWFWSYTEAFF
TGTGCCAGCAGTGAATGGTTCTGGTCATACACTGAAGCTTTCTTT
>.|TRBD2|TRBJ2-2|TRBV6-8|18
CASSFTSGGALGTGELFF
TGTGCCAGCAGTTTCACTAGCGGGGGGGCCCTTGGCACCGGGGAGCTGTTTTTT
>.|.|TRBJ2-1|TRBV25-1|16
CASSPLGGRTYNEQFF
TGTGCCAGCAGTCCACTCGGGGGGCGGACCTACAATGAGCAGTTCTTC
>.|TRBD1|TRBJ1-4|TRBV11-3|16
CASSRGQSATNEKLFF
TGTGCCAGCAGCCGGGGACAGTCTGCAACTAATGAAAAACTGTTTTTT
>.|.|TRBJ1-2|TRBV11-3|15
CASSLGRLANYGYTF
TGTGCCAGCAGCTTGGGCAGGCTGGCTAACTATGGCTACACCTTC
>large|TRBD1|TRBJ1-4|TRBV11-3|16
CASSFTGQAGGEKLFF
TGTGCCAGCAGCTTTACCGGACAGGCCGGAGGAGAAAAACTGTTTTTT
>.|.|TRBJ1-1|TRBV6-8|14
CASRKDGTNTEAFF
TGTGCCAGCAGGAAAGACGGAACGAACACTGAAGCTTTCTTT
>.|TRBD2|TRBJ2-6|TRBV6-8|15
CASSPSGSGANVLTF
TGTGCCAGCAGTCCTAGCGGATCTGGGGCCAACGTCCTGACTTTC
>once|TRBD1|TRBJ2-1|TRBV7-6|14
CASSWQGAGGEQFF
TGTGCCAGCAGCTGGCAGGGGGCTGGGGGTGAGCAGTTCTTC
>once|.|TRBJ2-3|TRBV23-1|15
CASSLKRAFTDTQYF
TGCGCCAGCAGCCTAAAGCGGGCCTTCACAGATACGCAGTATTTT
>.|.|TRBJ2-3|TRBV10-1|13
CASSGQSTDTQYF
TGCGCCAGCAGTGGACAGAGCACAGATACGCAGTATTTT
>few|.|TRBJ2-7|TRBV11-3|14
CASSYQPQVAEQYF
TGTGCCAGCAGCTATCAGCCACAGGTTGCCGAGCAGTACTTC
>.|.|TRBJ1-2|TRBV6-1|17
CASSEGTSIRNNYGYTF
TGTGCCAGCAGTGAAGGTACGAGTATCCGCAATAACTATGGCTACACCTTC
>once|TRBD1|TRBJ2-3|TRBV23-1|15
CASSQDRRGPDTQYF
TGCGCCAGCAGCCAAGATAGAAGGGGGCCAGATACGCAGTATTTT
>.|.|TRBJ2-5|TRBV6-8|15
CASSYGRNEVESQYF
TGTGCCAGCAGTTACGGGCGGAATGAGGTAGAGAGCCAGTACTTC
>.|.|TRBJ1-4|TRBV29-1|12
CSVGAPSEKLFF
TGCAGCGTTGGAGCGCCGTCCGAAAAACTGTTTTTT
>.|.|TRBJ1-2|TRBV14|12
CASSPGNYGYTF
TGTGCCAGCAGCCCTGGAAACTATGGCTACACCTTC
>.|.|TRBJ1-1|TRBV28|14
CASRTTEGYTEAFF
TGTGCCAGCAGGACGACCGAGGGATACACTGAAGCTTTCTTT
>.|.|TRBJ1-2|TRBV5-1|14
CASSLARPDYGYTF
TGCGCCAGCAGCTTGGCCAGGCCCGACTATGGCTACACCTTC
>.|.|TRBJ2-5|TRBV25-1|16
CASSEFEIALQETQYF
TGTGCCAGCAGTGAATTCGAAATAGCGCTACAAGAGACCCAGTACTTC
>once|TRBD1|TRBJ1-1|TRBV28|18
CASSLGDLVRDSYTEAFF
TGTGCCAGCAGTTTGGGGGATCTGGTCCGGGACAGCTACACTGAAGCTTTCTTT
>.|.|TRBJ1-1|TRBV5-1|15
CASSLVVGADTEAFF
TGCGCCAGCAGCTTGGTTGTAGGGGCCGACACTGAAGCTTTCTTT
>.|.|TRBJ2-5|TRBV29-1|13
CSVTGSAGETQYF
TGCAGCGTAACCGGGAGTGCAGGGGAGACCCAGTACTTC